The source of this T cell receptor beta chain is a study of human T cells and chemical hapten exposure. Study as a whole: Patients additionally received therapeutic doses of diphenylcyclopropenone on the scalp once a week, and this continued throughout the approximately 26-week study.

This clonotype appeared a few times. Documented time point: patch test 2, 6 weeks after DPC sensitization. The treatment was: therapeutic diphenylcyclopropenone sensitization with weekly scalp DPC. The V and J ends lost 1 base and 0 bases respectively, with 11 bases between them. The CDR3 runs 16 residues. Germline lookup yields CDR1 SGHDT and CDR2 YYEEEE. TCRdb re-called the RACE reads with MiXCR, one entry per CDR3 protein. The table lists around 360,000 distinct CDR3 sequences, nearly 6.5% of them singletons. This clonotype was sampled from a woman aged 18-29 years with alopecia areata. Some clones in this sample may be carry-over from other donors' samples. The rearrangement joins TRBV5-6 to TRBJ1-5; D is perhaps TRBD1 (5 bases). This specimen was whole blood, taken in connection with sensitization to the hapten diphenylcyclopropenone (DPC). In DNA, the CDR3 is TGTGCCAGCAGCTTGCTTCAAGGGGATAGCAATCAGCCCCAGCATTTT. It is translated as CASSLLQGDSNQPQHF.